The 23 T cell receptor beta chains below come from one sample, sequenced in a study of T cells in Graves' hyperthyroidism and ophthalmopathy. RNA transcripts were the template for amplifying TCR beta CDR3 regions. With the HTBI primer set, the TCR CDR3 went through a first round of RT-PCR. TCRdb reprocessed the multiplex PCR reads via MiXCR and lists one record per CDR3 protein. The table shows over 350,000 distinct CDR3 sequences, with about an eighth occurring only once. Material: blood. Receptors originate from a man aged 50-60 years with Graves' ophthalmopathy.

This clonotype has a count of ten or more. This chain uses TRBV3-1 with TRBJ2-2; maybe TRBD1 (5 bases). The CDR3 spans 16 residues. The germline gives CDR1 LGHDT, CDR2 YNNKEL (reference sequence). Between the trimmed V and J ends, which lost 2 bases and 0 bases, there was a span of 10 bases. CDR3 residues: CASSQYPGTNTGELFF. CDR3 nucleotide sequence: TGTGCCAGCAGCCAATATCCAGGGACGAACACCGGGGAGCTGTTTTTT.

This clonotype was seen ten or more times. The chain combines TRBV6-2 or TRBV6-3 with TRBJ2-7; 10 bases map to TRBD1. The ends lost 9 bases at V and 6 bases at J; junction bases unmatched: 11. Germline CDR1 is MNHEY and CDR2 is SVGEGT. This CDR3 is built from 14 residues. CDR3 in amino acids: CARESPGTGAEQYF. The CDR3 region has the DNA TGTGCCAGGGAGAGTCCAGGGACAGGGGCCGAGCAGTACTTC.

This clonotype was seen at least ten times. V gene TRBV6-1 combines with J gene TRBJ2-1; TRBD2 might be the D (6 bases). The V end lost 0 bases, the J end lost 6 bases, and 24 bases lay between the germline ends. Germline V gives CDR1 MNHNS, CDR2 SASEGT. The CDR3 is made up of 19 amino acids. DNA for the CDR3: TGTGCCAGCAGTGAAGCTTTAGCATTACAGCGGGCGATAAGCAATGAGCAGTTCTTC. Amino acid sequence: CASSEALALQRAISNEQFF.

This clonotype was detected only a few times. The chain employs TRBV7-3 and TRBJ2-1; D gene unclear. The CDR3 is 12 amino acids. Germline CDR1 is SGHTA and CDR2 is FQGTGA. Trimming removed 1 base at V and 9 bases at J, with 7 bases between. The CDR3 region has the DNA TGTGCCAGCAGCTTAATGGGATCTGAGCAGTTCTTC. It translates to CASSLMGSEQFF.

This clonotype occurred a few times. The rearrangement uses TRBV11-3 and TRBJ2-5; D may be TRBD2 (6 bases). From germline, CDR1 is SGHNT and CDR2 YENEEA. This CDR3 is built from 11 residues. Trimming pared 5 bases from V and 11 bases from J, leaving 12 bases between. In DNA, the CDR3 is TGTGCCAGCAGCCAGGACTACACTCAGTACTTC. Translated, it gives CASSQDYTQYF.

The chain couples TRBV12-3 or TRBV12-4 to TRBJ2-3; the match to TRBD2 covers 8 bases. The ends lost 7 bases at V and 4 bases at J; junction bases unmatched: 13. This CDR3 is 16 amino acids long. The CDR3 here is CASTRGWREVADTQYF. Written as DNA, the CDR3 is TGTGCCAGCACCCGCGGTTGGCGGGAGGTAGCAGATACGCAGTATTTT.

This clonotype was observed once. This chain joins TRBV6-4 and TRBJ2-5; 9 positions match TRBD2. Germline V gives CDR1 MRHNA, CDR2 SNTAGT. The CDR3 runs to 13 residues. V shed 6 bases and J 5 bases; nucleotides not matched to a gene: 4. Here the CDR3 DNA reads TGTGCCAGCAGGGGGACTAGCTGGGAGACCCAGTACTTC. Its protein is CASRGTSWETQYF.

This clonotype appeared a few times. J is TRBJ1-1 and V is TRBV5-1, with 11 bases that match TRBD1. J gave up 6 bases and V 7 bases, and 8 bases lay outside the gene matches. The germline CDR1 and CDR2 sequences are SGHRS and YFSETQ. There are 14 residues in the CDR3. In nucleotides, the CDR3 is TGCGCCAGCCGTCTCGCGGACAGGGGGCCTGAAGCTTTCTTT. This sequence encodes CASRLADRGPEAFF.

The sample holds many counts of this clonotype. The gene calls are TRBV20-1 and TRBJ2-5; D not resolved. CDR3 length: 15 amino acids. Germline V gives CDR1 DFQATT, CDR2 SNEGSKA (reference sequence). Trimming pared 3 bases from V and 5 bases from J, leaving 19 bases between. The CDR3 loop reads CSASHRPHEFETQYF. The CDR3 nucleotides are TGCAGTGCTAGCCATAGACCCCACGAGTTTGAGACCCAGTACTTC.

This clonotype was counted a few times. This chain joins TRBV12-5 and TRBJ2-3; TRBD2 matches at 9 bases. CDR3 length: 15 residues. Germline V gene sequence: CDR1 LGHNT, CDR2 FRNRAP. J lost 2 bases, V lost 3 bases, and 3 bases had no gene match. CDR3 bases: TGTGCTAGTGGTTTACTAGCGGGTTACACAGATACGCAGTATTTT. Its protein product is CASGLLAGYTDTQYF.

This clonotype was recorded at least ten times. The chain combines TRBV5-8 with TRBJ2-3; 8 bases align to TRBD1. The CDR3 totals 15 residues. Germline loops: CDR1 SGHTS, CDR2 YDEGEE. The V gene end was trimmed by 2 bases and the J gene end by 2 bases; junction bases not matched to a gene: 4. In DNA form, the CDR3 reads TGTGCCAGCAGCTTTGGGGACAGGCCCACAGATACGCAGTATTTT. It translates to CASSFGDRPTDTQYF.

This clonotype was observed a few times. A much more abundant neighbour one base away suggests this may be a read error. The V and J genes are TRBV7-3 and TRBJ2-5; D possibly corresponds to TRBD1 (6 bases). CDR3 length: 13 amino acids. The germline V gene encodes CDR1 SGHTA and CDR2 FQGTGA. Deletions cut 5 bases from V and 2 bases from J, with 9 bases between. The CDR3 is CASSIGQQETQYF. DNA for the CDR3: TGTGCCAGCAGCATAGGACAGCAAGAGACCCAGTACTTC.

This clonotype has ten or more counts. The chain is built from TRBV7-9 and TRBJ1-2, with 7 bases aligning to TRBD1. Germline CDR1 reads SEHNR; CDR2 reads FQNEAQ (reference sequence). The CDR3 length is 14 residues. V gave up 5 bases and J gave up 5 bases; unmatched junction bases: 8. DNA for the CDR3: TGTGCCAGCAGCCCTTCGGGGACAGTGTATGGCTACACCTTC. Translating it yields CASSPSGTVYGYTF.

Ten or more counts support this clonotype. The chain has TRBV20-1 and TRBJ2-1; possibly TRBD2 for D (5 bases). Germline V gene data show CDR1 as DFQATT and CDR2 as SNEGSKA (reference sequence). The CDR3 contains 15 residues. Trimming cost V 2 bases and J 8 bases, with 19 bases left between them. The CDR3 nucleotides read TGCAGTGCTAGATTTAGCGAGACCTCACTATATGAGCAGTTCTTC. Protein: CSARFSETSLYEQFF.

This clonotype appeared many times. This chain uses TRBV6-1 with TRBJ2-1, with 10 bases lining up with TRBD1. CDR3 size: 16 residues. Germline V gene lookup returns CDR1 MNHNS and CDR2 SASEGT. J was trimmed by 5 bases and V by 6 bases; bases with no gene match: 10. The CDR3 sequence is CASRPSGTGADNEQFF. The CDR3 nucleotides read TGTGCCAGCAGACCTTCCGGGACAGGGGCCGACAATGAGCAGTTCTTC.

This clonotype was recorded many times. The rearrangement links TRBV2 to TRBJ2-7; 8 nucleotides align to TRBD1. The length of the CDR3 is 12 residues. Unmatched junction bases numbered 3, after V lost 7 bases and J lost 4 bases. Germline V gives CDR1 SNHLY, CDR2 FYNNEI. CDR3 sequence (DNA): TGTGCCAGCATCAGGGGGCGGTACGAGCAGTACTTC. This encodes CASIRGRYEQYF.

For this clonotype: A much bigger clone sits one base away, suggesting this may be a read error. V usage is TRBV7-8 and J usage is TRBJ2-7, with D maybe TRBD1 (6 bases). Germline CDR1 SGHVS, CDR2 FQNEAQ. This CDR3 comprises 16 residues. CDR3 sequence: CASSLVGQQLTYGQYF. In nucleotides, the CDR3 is TGTGCCAGCAGCTTAGTGGGACAACAACTAACCTACGGGCAGTACTTC.

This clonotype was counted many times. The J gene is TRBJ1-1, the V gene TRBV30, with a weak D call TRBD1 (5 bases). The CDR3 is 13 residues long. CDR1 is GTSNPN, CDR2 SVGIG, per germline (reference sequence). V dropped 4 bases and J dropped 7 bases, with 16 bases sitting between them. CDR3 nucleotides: TGTGCCTGGACCTGGCAGGGCGCGGGTGAAGCTTTCTTT. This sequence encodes CAWTWQGAGEAFF.

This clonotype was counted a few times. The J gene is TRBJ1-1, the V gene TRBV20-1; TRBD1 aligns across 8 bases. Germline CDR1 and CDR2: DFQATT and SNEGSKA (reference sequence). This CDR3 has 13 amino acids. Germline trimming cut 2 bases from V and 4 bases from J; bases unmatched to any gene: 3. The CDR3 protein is CSARTTGGTEAFF. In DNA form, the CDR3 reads TGCAGTGCTAGAACCACAGGGGGCACTGAAGCTTTCTTT.

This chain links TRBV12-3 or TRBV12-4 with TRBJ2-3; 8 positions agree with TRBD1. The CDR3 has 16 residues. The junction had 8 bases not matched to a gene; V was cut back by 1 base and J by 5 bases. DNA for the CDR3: TGTGCCAGCAGTTTAGTCGGCAGGGGGCTCGTAGATACGCAGTATTTT. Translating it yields CASSLVGRGLVDTQYF.

CDR3 coding DNA: TGTGCCAGCAATAGCGGGAGTACTGAGCAGTACTTC. The encoded protein is CASNSGSTEQYF. V gene TRBV12-3 or TRBV12-4 combines with J gene TRBJ2-7, with 9 bases identical to TRBD2. This CDR3 is built from 12 residues. V shed 7 bases and J 7 bases; nucleotides not matched to a gene: 5.

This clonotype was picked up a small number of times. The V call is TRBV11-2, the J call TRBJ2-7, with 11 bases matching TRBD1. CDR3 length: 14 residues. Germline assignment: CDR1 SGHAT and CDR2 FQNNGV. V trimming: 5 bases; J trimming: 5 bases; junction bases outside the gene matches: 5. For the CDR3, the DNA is TGTGCCAGCAGCATGGACAGGGGGCGGAACGAGCAGTACTTC. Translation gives CASSMDRGRNEQYF.

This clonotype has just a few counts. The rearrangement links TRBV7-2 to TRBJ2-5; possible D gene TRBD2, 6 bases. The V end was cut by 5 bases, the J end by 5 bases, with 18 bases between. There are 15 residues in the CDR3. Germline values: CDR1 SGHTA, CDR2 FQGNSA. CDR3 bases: TGTGCCAGCAGCGCGCGGGGACCGTCAGGGGAGACCCAGTACTTC. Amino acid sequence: CASSARGPSGETQYF. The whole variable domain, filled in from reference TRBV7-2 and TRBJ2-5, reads GAGVSQSPSNKVTEKGKDVELRCDPISGHTALYWYRQSLGQGLEFLIYFQGNSAPDKSGLPSDRFSAERTGGSVSTLTIQRTQQEDSAVYLCASSARGPSGETQYFGPGTRLLVL.